The 10 T cell receptor beta chains below were found in one sample sequenced in a study of graft-versus-host responses after intestinal transplantation. Their specific antigens are unknown. This table comes from immunoSEQ multiplex PCR, and its TCRdb copy is limited to in-frame clones, with some not included. Seen here are fewer than 95,000 clones, around 93% observed once, and the top ten hold less than 0.5%. The sample in question was unstimulated CD8+ T cells sorted from spleen or lymph node cells, obtained before intestinal transplant. The receptors shown here come from a human donor who received an intestinal transplant.

The V gene is TRBV14, the J gene TRBJ1-2, with D unresolved. This CDR3 is 13 amino acids long. The V gene lost 5 bases and the J gene lost 4 bases, with 11 bases spanning the gap. Germline-derived CDR1 and CDR2 are SGHDN and FVKESK. CDR3 DNA: TGTGCCAGCAGCTCCCGACAATTCTATGGCTACACCTTC. Translation gives CASSSRQFYGYTF.

The rearrangement uses TRBV19 and TRBJ1-1; a weak D match, TRBD1 (6 bases). With 11 bases removed from V and 5 bases from J, the gap between germline ends came to 18 bases. Looked up from germline, CDR1 is LNHDA and CDR2 is SQIVND (reference sequence). The CDR3 consists of 13 residues. CDR3 DNA: TGTGCCTGCGACAGGTCGGGAGGGACTGAAGCTTTCTTT. Translated: CACDRSGGTEAFF.

The J gene is TRBJ2-5, the V gene TRBV11-2; 8 bases fit TRBD1. The CDR3 loop spans 14 amino acids. Trimming took 4 bases from V and 5 from J; bases not matched to a gene: 6. Germline assignment: CDR1 SGHAT and CDR2 FQNNGV. The CDR3 reads CASSSRTGRETQYF. The CDR3 DNA reads as TGTGCCAGCAGCTCCAGGACAGGGCGGGAGACCCAGTACTTC.

The rearrangement links TRBV6-4 to TRBJ2-5, with TRBD2 matching 7 bases. This CDR3 comprises 14 residues. CDR1 and CDR2 from the germline V gene are MRHNA and SNTAGT. The CDR3 sequence: CAWVSGALSETQYF. The CDR3 DNA follows: TGTGCTTGGGTAAGCGGGGCCCTATCGGAGACCCAGTACTTC.

The gene calls are TRBV9 and TRBJ2-5; possibly TRBD1 for D (6 bases). The J call could be wrong; TRBJ2-7 is a better fit for the DNA end. Germline loops: CDR1 SGDLS, CDR2 YYNGEE. CDR3 length equals 14 residues. CDR3 residues: CASSVDRVSYEQYF. The CDR3 nucleotides read TGTGCCAGCAGCGTAGACAGGGTATCCTACGAGCAGTACTTC.

The chain carries TRBV6-5 and TRBJ2-1; D might be TRBD2 (6 bases). Germline V gene data show CDR1 as MNHEY and CDR2 as SVGAGI. The V end lost 0 bases, the J end lost 3 bases, and 12 bases lay between the germline ends. The CDR3 covers 16 residues. DNA for the CDR3: TGTGCCAGCAGTTACTCGGCGGGGACTCGCTACAATGAGCAGTTCTTC. Protein product: CASSYSAGTRYNEQFF.

The chain links TRBV19 to TRBJ1-1; TRBD1 might be the D (5 bases). CDR3 length: 13 residues. In germline, CDR1 is LNHDA, CDR2 SQIVND (reference sequence). V lost 3 bases to trimming and J lost 8 bases, with 13 bases between them. The DNA of the CDR3 is TGTGCCAGTAGTATGGGGCTCTCGACCGAAGCTTTCTTT. It specifies CASSMGLSTEAFF.

This clone was picked up one time. The J gene is TRBJ2-7, the V gene TRBV7-9; D remains ambiguous. V was clipped by 4 bases and J by 3 bases, with 10 bases between them. This CDR3 is 13 amino acids long. Looked up from germline, CDR1 is SEHNR and CDR2 is FQNEAQ (reference sequence). CDR3 protein: CASSSPVVYEQYF. CDR3 nucleotides: TGTGCCAGCAGCTCGCCGGTCGTCTACGAGCAGTACTTC.

This sequence joins TRBV30 and TRBJ2-4; D is uncertain. The germline V and J ends were trimmed by 0 bases and 8 bases, with 14 bases remaining between them. The CDR3 length is 14 residues. CDR1 and CDR2 (germline): GTSNPN, SVGIG (reference sequence). DNA for the CDR3: TGTGCCTGGAGTGTTGGTAGCATTGGAGACATTCAGTACTTC. Its protein is CAWSVGSIGDIQYF. Complete variable domain (other parts from reference TRBV30 and TRBJ2-4): SQTIHQWPATLVQPVGSPLSLECTVEGTSNPNLYWYRQAAGRGLQLLFYSVGIGQISSEVPQNLSASRPQDRQFILSSKKLLLSDSGFYLCAWSVGSIGDIQYFGAGTRLSVL.

This chain connects TRBV7-9 to TRBJ1-2, with D uncertain. CDR3 length equals 14 residues. The V gene's germline CDR1 is SEHNR and CDR2 FQNEAQ (reference sequence). Trimming removed 1 base at V and 0 bases at J, with 6 bases between. The CDR3: CASSLVEANYGYTF. The CDR3 DNA follows: TGTGCCAGCAGCTTAGTTGAGGCTAACTATGGCTACACCTTC.